One and the same sample provided the 9 T cell receptor beta chains below, sequenced in a study of early T cells in non-severe SARS-CoV-2 infection. Each CDR3 protein is one row after TCRdb ran MiXCR on the 5' RACE reads. The sample contains around 60,000 distinct CDR3 sequences, about 11% of which appear only once. The material was whole blood, obtained at baseline. All receptors derive from an adult who was a healthcare worker with PCR-confirmed SARS-CoV-2 infection or an uninfected control (not recorded which).

The chain couples TRBV7-9 to TRBJ2-1; 7 positions agree with TRBD2. The V gene end was trimmed by 0 bases and the J gene end by 0 bases; junction bases not matched to a gene: 8. The germline V gene has CDR1 SEHNR and CDR2 FQNEAQ (reference sequence). The CDR3 length is 18 residues. Here the CDR3 reads CASSLAPGLADSYNEQFF. The CDR3 coding sequence is TGTGCCAGCAGCTTAGCCCCGGGCCTAGCGGACTCCTACAATGAGCAGTTCTTC.

This clonotype was found a few times. CDR3 sequence (DNA): TGCAGCGTTAAACCCGGACAGGGGAGCTCCTACAATGAGCAGTTCTTC. It translates to CSVKPGQGSSYNEQFF. This chain joins TRBV29-1 and TRBJ2-1; the match to TRBD1 covers 9 bases. V was clipped by 5 bases and J by 0 bases; unmatched bases: 8. The length of the CDR3 is 16 residues. CDR1 is SQVTM, CDR2 ANQGSEA, per germline.

This clonotype was found a few times. V gene TRBV7-9 combines with J gene TRBJ2-3, with 8 positions matching TRBD2. This CDR3 has 17 amino acids. V gave up 2 bases and J gave up 5 bases; unmatched junction bases: 12. The V gene's germline CDR1 is SEHNR and CDR2 FQNEAQ (reference sequence). The CDR3: CASSLPASGPAGDTQYF. In DNA form, the CDR3 reads TGTGCCAGCAGCTTACCGGCTAGCGGGCCCGCGGGAGATACGCAGTATTTT.

The rearrangement links TRBV29-1 to TRBJ1-2, with unresolved D. Germline lookup yields CDR1 SQVTM and CDR2 ANQGSEA. The CDR3 has 12 residues. V gave up 1 base and J gave up 8 bases, with 11 bases separating them. For the CDR3, the DNA is TGCAGCGTTGAAGGACGTGCTTGGGGCTACACCTTC. It is translated as CSVEGRAWGYTF.

The chain uses TRBV6-6 and TRBJ2-2; D tentatively reads TRBD1 or TRBD2 (5 bases each). With 7 bases removed from V and 6 bases from J, the gap between germline ends came to 15 bases. The CDR3 covers 14 residues. From germline, CDR1 is MNHNY and CDR2 SVGAGI (reference sequence). The CDR3, as DNA: TGTGCCAGCATAGGGACGAACGCCCCCGGGGAGCTGTTTTTT. It encodes CASIGTNAPGELFF.

This chain uses TRBV7-6 with TRBJ2-7; either TRBD1 or TRBD2 may supply D (6 bases each). This CDR3 has 13 amino acids. Germline V gives CDR1 SGHVS, CDR2 FNYEAQ. The V end was cut by 1 base, the J end by 9 bases, with 13 bases between. This chain's CDR3 is CASSLGQDYLQYF. The CDR3, as DNA: TGTGCCAGCAGCTTAGGACAGGACTACCTGCAGTACTTC. The complete variable domain, with remaining parts taken from reference TRBV7-6 and TRBJ2-7, reads GAGVSQSPRYKVTKRGQDVALRCDPISGHVSLYWYRQALGQGPEFLTYFNYEAQQDKSGLPNDRFSAERPEGSISTLTIQRTEQRDSAMYRCASSLGQDYLQYFGPGTRLTVT.

This chain joins TRBV6-5 and TRBJ2-5; D ambiguous. The V end was cut by 2 bases, the J end by 1 base, with 5 bases between. The V gene's germline CDR1 is MNHEY and CDR2 SVGAGI. The CDR3 runs 13 residues. CDR3 nucleotides: TGTGCCAGCAGTTACGTCGGCCAAGAGACCCAGTACTTC. Translating it yields CASSYVGQETQYF.

The V and J genes are TRBV7-8 and TRBJ2-1; D tentatively reads TRBD1 or TRBD2 (6 bases each). Germline values: CDR1 SGHVS, CDR2 FQNEAQ. V shed 2 bases and J shed 8 bases, with 7 bases lying between them. The CDR3 contains 12 residues. DNA of the CDR3: TGTGCCAGCAGCTTAAGGGGGGATGAGCAGTTCTTC. Protein product: CASSLRGDEQFF. Drawing the rest from reference TRBV7-8 and TRBJ2-1, the complete variable domain is GAGVSQSPRYKVAKRGQDVALRCDPISGHVSLFWYQQALGQGPEFLTYFQNEAQLDKSGLPSDRFFAERPEGSVSTLKIQRTQQEDSAVYLCASSLRGDEQFFGPGTRLTVL.

The chain is built from TRBV7-2 and TRBJ2-6; D not certain. The V end lost 5 bases, the J end lost 0 bases, and 8 bases lay between the germline ends. The CDR3 sequence is 15 residues long. CDR1 SGHTA and CDR2 FQGNSA come from the germline V gene. The CDR3 loop reads CASSPVFSGANVLTF. The CDR3 DNA follows: TGTGCCAGCAGCCCAGTTTTCTCTGGGGCCAACGTCCTGACTTTC.